This entry lists 5 T cell receptor beta chains sequenced from one sample in a study of T cell responses to AZD1222 COVID-19 vaccine. Generated by immunoSEQ multiplex PCR, the TCRdb table keeps only in-frame clones and is missing some. The sample contains 150,000 to 200,000 clones, under 95% of which appear only once. The sequencing here drew on peripheral blood, taken 28 days after the second AZD1222 dose. The receptor source for this set is an adult who received the AZD1222 COVID-19 vaccine.

The J gene is TRBJ1-1, the V gene TRBV3-1 (or the pseudogene TRBV3-2); D not certain. The V and J ends lost 6 bases and 1 base respectively, with 15 bases between them. The CDR3 runs 15 residues. The germline V gene has CDR1 LGHDT and CDR2 YNNKEL (reference sequence). Written as DNA, the CDR3 is TGTGCCAGCAGTCCCCTTTTAGAAGGGAACACTGAAGCTTTCTTT. Protein product: CASSPLLEGNTEAFF.

The CDR3 here is CASSFVWAGGSRETQYF. The DNA of the CDR3 is TGCGCCAGCAGCTTCGTATGGGCGGGAGGTAGTCGAGAGACCCAGTACTTC. The genes are TRBV5-1 and TRBJ2-5, with 8 bases fitting TRBD2. V dropped 2 bases and J dropped 4; count of bases not matched to a gene: 13. This CDR3 is built from 17 residues. Germline loops: CDR1 SGHRS, CDR2 YFSETQ.

This rearrangement joins TRBV10-3 to TRBJ2-1, with no clear D. V was pared by 4 bases and J by 5 bases, with 12 bases between. This CDR3 region has 14 residues. The germline gives CDR1 ENHRY, CDR2 SYGVKD. CDR3 loop: CAISVSASHNEQFF. In DNA, the CDR3 is TGTGCCATCAGTGTCTCCGCAAGCCACAATGAGCAGTTCTTC.

The V and J genes are TRBV14 and TRBJ2-4, with TRBD2 matching 7 bases. This CDR3 has 16 residues. The V gene's germline CDR1 is SGHDN and CDR2 FVKESK. Trimming took 1 base from V and 1 from J; bases not matched to a gene: 4. Here the CDR3 DNA reads TGTGCCAGCAGCCAAGCCCCACTAGCGGCCAAAAACATTCAGTACTTC. Protein: CASSQAPLAAKNIQYF.

This chain links TRBV19 with TRBJ1-1; D ambiguous. The CDR3 consists of 13 residues. Looked up from germline, CDR1 is LNHDA and CDR2 is SQIVND (reference sequence). Between the trimmed V and J ends, which lost 7 bases and 1 base, there was a span of 10 bases. The CDR3 protein is CASMRTRNTEAFF. For the CDR3, the DNA is TGTGCCAGTATGAGGACGCGGAACACTGAAGCTTTCTTT.